The T cell receptor (beta chain) under discussion was sequenced for a study of neurological immune-mediated disorders. For the unsorted libraries, 2 million PBMCs stored at -80 C served as input. Regarding this clonotype: Since a much larger clone is just one base distant, this may be a read error.

Synthesis of cDNA was performed by 5'RACE using 10-nucleotide random UMIs. One entry per CDR3 protein, called by TCRdb with MiXCR from the 5' RACE reads. Altogether fewer than 60,000 distinct CDR3 sequences are present, over 9% being singletons, with the ten largest covering roughly 5.2%. The CDR3 loop spans 15 amino acids. Germline V gene lookup returns CDR1 DFQATT and CDR2 SNEGSKA (reference sequence). V lost 6 bases to trimming and J lost 5 bases, with 23 bases between them. This rearrangement joins TRBV20-1 to TRBJ2-7; the D gene is possibly TRBD2 (5 bases). Sequencing was performed on PBMCs. This clonotype was sampled from a man between 65 and 85 years old with HTLV-1-associated myelopathy (HAM/TSP). DNA for the CDR3: TGCAGTGCGACAAAGCCCGGGATAGGGTCCCACGAGCAGTACTTC. This sequence encodes CSATKPGIGSHEQYF.